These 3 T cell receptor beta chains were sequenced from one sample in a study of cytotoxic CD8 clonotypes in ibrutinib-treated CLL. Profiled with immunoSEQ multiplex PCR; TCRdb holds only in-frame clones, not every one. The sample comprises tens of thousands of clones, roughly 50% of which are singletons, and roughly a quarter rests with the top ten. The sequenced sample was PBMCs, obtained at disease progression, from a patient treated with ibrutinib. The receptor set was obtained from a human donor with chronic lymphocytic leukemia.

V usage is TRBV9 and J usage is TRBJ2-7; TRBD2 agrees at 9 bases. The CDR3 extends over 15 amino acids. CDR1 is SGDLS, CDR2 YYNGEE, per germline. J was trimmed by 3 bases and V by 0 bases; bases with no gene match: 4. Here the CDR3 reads CASSVGSSGDYEQYF. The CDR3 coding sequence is TGTGCCAGCAGCGTAGGTTCTAGCGGGGACTACGAGCAGTACTTC.

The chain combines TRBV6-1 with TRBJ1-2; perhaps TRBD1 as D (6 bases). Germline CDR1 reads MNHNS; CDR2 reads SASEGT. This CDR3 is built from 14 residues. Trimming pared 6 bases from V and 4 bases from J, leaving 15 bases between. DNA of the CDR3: TGTGCCAGCAGAGAGACGACAGGCCCCTATGGCTACACCTTC. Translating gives CASRETTGPYGYTF.

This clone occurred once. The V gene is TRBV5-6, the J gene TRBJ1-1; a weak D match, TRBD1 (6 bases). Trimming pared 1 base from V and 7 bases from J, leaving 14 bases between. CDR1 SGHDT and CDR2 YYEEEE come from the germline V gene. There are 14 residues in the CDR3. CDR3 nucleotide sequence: TGTGCCAGCAGCTTGCCTTCGGGGGCCGGTGAAGCTTTCTTT. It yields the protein CASSLPSGAGEAFF.